This TCR beta chain comes out of a study of blood T cell repertoires in COVID-19. As for the study in general: There were acute and convalescent COVID-19 samples, and they came from the United States, Italy and Spain.

The CDR3 totals 16 residues. V was trimmed by 0 bases and J by 0 bases, leaving 9 bases between them. Germline CDR1 SGHRS, CDR2 YFSETQ. Sequenced by immunoSEQ multiplex PCR; TCRdb stores in-frame clones only, minus some. The sample carries under 140,000 clones, about 79% recorded once. The TCR was taken from a woman of 80 years or more with active or convalescent COVID-19. The chain has TRBV5-1 and TRBJ2-2; maybe TRBD2 (6 bases). Sequencing was performed on peripheral blood. The CDR3 DNA follows: TGCGCCAGCAGCTTGGAGGGAGGCACGAACACCGGGGAGCTGTTTTTT. Its translation: CASSLEGGTNTGELFF.